The 30 T cell receptor beta chains below all came from one sample that was sequenced in a study of cytomegalovirus exposure and HLA in healthy donors. PCR used 60 Vbeta primers and 13 Jbeta primers. The table came from immunoSEQ multiplex PCR; TCRdb's copy has only in-frame clones and leaves some out. The sample has roughly 95,000 clones, more than 75% seen once; the top ten hold 4% to 5.5%. Sequences were obtained from PBMCs. These receptors originate from a man aged 25 to 45 in good health and CMV-seropositive.

This chain connects TRBV7-9 to TRBJ1-2; a possible D gene is TRBD1 (5 bases). The germline V gene encodes CDR1 SEHNR and CDR2 FQNEAQ (reference sequence). The CDR3 consists of 12 residues. V was clipped by 5 bases and J by 6 bases, with 10 bases between them. Here the CDR3 reads CASSLETDGYTF. CDR3 bases: TGTGCCAGCAGCCTCGAGACAGATGGCTACACCTTC.

The rearrangement links TRBV25-1 to TRBJ2-7, with D perhaps TRBD1 (5 bases). Trimming pared 2 bases from V and 6 bases from J, leaving 8 bases between. Germline lookup yields CDR1 MGHDK and CDR2 SYGVNS. The CDR3 loop spans 12 amino acids. The CDR3 spells CASSEAGAEQYF. CDR3 nucleotide sequence: TGTGCCAGCAGTGAAGCTGGGGCCGAGCAGTACTTC.

This clone has more than one count but fewer than ten. This chain connects TRBV18 to TRBJ1-4; D perhaps matches TRBD1 (6 bases). V was pared by 5 bases and J by 8 bases, with 15 bases between. Germline values: CDR1 KGHSH, CDR2 LQKENI. This CDR3 is 14 amino acids long. Written as DNA, the CDR3 is TGTGCCAGCTCAACTCAGGGGATCAACGAAAAACTGTTTTTT. Amino acid sequence: CASSTQGINEKLFF.

This chain uses TRBV5-8 with TRBJ2-3; 8 nucleotides match TRBD1. This CDR3 region has 14 residues. Per the germline V gene, CDR1 is SGHTS and CDR2 is YDEGEE. Trimming took 4 bases from V and 5 from J; bases not matched to a gene: 6. CDR3 in DNA: TGTGCCAGCAGCACCGGACAGGGAAGAGATACGCAGTATTTT. This translates into CASSTGQGRDTQYF.

The rearrangement links TRBV6-5 to TRBJ1-2, with a possible D match to TRBD1 (6 bases). V dropped 8 bases and J dropped 5 bases, with 18 bases sitting between them. The CDR3 is 14 residues long. The V gene's germline CDR1 is MNHEY and CDR2 SVGAGI. CDR3 sequence: CASLPTGTFYGYTF. The CDR3 DNA is TGTGCCAGCCTCCCGACCGGGACATTTTATGGCTACACCTTC.

This clone was observed once. The J gene is TRBJ2-1, the V gene TRBV30, with 12 bases fitting TRBD2. Trimming cost V 0 bases and J 16 bases; bases outside gene matches: 4. This CDR3 contains 12 residues. CDR1 and CDR2 (germline): GTSNPN, SVGIG (reference sequence). CDR3 nucleotides: TGTGCCTGGAGTGTGACTAGCGGGAGTAAATTCTTC. Translation gives CAWSVTSGSKFF.

The chain combines TRBV28 with TRBJ2-1, with 9 bases lining up with TRBD1. From germline, CDR1 is MDHEN and CDR2 SYDVKM. The CDR3 contains 16 residues. J lost 3 bases, V lost 3 bases, and 6 bases had no gene match. The CDR3: CASSLTGGSFYNEQFF. The CDR3 nucleotides read TGTGCCAGCAGTTTGACAGGGGGTTCCTTCTACAATGAGCAGTTCTTC.

The table lists this clone with a few counts. V gene TRBV7-3 combines with J gene TRBJ1-1, with D possibly being TRBD1 (6 bases). CDR1 SGHTA and CDR2 FQGTGA come from the germline V gene. This CDR3 comprises 15 residues. V lost 5 bases and J lost 0, with 13 bases in between. Here the CDR3 reads CASSRRTDLNTEAFF. The CDR3 DNA follows: TGTGCCAGCAGCCGGAGGACAGACCTGAACACTGAAGCTTTCTTT.

This clone was detected only a few times. This chain connects TRBV7-9 to TRBJ1-2, with D unclear. V shed 1 base and J shed 8 bases, with 11 bases lying between them. The CDR3 runs to 13 residues. Germline V gene data show CDR1 as SEHNR and CDR2 as FQNEAQ (reference sequence). In DNA, the CDR3 is TGTGCCAGCAGCTTAGAGCCTGCGCCCGGCTACACCTTC. As protein: CASSLEPAPGYTF.

J is TRBJ2-3 and V is TRBV2, with no clear D. The germline V and J ends were trimmed by 3 bases and 6 bases, with 13 bases remaining between them. CDR1 is SNHLY and CDR2 is FYNNEI in the germline V gene. The CDR3 has 14 amino acids. The CDR3 sequence: CASSEMGPPDTQYF. DNA for the CDR3: TGTGCCAGCAGTGAGATGGGCCCTCCGGATACGCAGTATTTT.

The CDR3 bases are TGCAGCGTGAGGAGCGAGATAGGAAACACCATATATTTT. Protein: CSVRSEIGNTIYF. This chain uses TRBV29-1 with TRBJ1-3, with D uncertain. The germline V gene encodes CDR1 SQVTM and CDR2 ANQGSEA. V was pared by 6 bases and J by 4 bases, with 13 bases between. This CDR3 has 13 amino acids.

This clone was found once. The CDR3 protein is CASSPPLAASYEQYF. The DNA of the CDR3 is TGCGCCAGCAGCCCCCCCCTAGCGGCCTCCTACGAGCAGTACTTC. The chain carries TRBV4-1 and TRBJ2-7, with 7 bases aligning to TRBD2. The germline V gene has CDR1 MGHRA and CDR2 YSYEKL. The CDR3 has 15 amino acids. V gave up 4 bases and J gave up 0 bases; unmatched junction bases: 6.

The chain carries TRBV7-9 and TRBJ2-7; TRBD2 matches at 7 bases. Germline-derived CDR1 and CDR2 are SEHNR and FQNEAQ (reference sequence). The CDR3 has 13 amino acids. V was pared by 5 bases and J by 3 bases, with 4 bases of the junction left unmatched. CDR3: CASSPAGDYEQYF. DNA for the CDR3: TGTGCCAGCAGCCCGGCGGGGGACTACGAGCAGTACTTC.

The chain links TRBV9 to TRBJ2-2; 9 bases align to TRBD2. The CDR3 runs to 16 residues. V dropped 3 bases and J dropped 1; count of bases not matched to a gene: 4. The V gene's germline CDR1 is SGDLS and CDR2 YYNGEE. The CDR3 DNA reads TGTGCCAGCAGCGCGACTAGCGGAGGGAACACCGGGGAGCTGTTTTTT. Its protein product is CASSATSGGNTGELFF.

The CDR3 loop reads CASSILTGTNYGYTF. Written as DNA, the CDR3 is TGTGCCAGCAGCATTCTCACAGGGACTAACTATGGCTACACCTTC. The chain has TRBV9 and TRBJ1-2; possibly TRBD1 for D (6 bases). V lost 4 bases and J 0 bases, leaving 13 bases between the germline ends. Germline CDR1 reads SGDLS; CDR2 reads YYNGEE. This CDR3 contains 15 residues.

This chain links TRBV30 with TRBJ1-5, with D possibly matching TRBD1 (5 bases). V gave up 3 bases and J gave up 6 bases, with 12 bases separating them. This CDR3 has 13 amino acids. Germline V CDR1 and CDR2: GTSNPN, SVGIG (reference sequence). The CDR3 protein is CAWSILGGQPQHF. The CDR3 region has the DNA TGTGCCTGGAGCATTTTGGGGGGTCAGCCCCAGCATTTT.

This rearrangement joins TRBV7-2 to TRBJ2-2, with a weak D call TRBD2 (6 bases). The germline CDR1 and CDR2 sequences are SGHTA and FQGNSA. Trimming removed 4 bases at V and 0 bases at J, with 15 bases between. CDR3 size: 17 residues. Here the CDR3 DNA reads TGTGCCAGCAGCTGGCCATTAGCGGACGCGAACACCGGGGAGCTGTTTTTT. This codes for CASSWPLADANTGELFF.

The rearrangement uses TRBV18 and TRBJ2-5; unclear D gene. The CDR3 is 11 amino acids. CDR1 is KGHSH and CDR2 is LQKENI in the germline V gene. V was trimmed by 2 bases and J by 6 bases, leaving 4 bases between them. CDR3 sequence (DNA): TGTGCCAGCTCACCAGGGCAGACCCAGTACTTC. Translation gives CASSPGQTQYF.

In this sample, this clone turned up a few times. The chain carries TRBV7-8 and TRBJ2-7; D might be TRBD1 (5 bases). The CDR3 consists of 13 residues. Germline-derived CDR1 and CDR2 are SGHVS and FQNEAQ. With 2 bases removed from V and 5 bases from J, the gap between germline ends came to 10 bases. The CDR3 loop is CASSLTSGNEQYV. In DNA form, the CDR3 reads TGTGCCAGCAGCTTAACTTCAGGGAACGAGCAGTACGTC.

On this clone: Its ends do not fully match the called genes, so a read error is possible. The gene calls are TRBV19 and TRBJ2-7; 8 bases agree with TRBD2. The germline V gene has CDR1 LNHDA and CDR2 SQIVND (reference sequence). This CDR3 comprises 15 residues. Written as DNA, the CDR3 is TGTGCCAGTAGTATCTCTCTAGCGGGTATTTACGAGCAGTGCTTC. Amino acid sequence: CASSISLAGIYEQCF.

The genes are TRBV5-1 and TRBJ1-5; 7 bases align to TRBD1. The CDR3 contains 16 residues. Per germline, CDR1 SGHRS and CDR2 YFSETQ. Unmatched junction bases numbered 7, after V lost 2 bases and J lost 2 bases. CDR3 coding DNA: TGCGCCAGCAGCTTAGATTTAACAGGGGGCAATCAGCCCCAGCATTTT. This sequence encodes CASSLDLTGGNQPQHF.

CDR3 loop: CASSYGPGQGAREAFF. The CDR3 DNA reads TGTGCCAGCAGTTACGGACCGGGACAGGGGGCCAGGGAAGCTTTCTTT. This chain joins TRBV6-5 and TRBJ1-1, with 12 bases matching TRBD1. Germline loops: CDR1 MNHEY, CDR2 SVGAGI. The CDR3 runs 16 residues. Trimming cost V 2 bases and J 8 bases; bases outside gene matches: 9.

The rearrangement links TRBV6-6 to TRBJ2-7; 9 bases agree with TRBD1. CDR3 length: 15 residues. The V gene end was trimmed by 2 bases and the J gene end by 1 base; junction bases not matched to a gene: 3. Germline lookup yields CDR1 MNHNY and CDR2 SVGAGI (reference sequence). CDR3 nucleotide sequence: TGTGCCAGCAGTTACCTAGGGACAGGGTCCTACGAGCAGTACTTC. Translating gives CASSYLGTGSYEQYF.

V usage is TRBV5-1 and J usage is TRBJ2-5, with TRBD1 identical over 7 bases. The CDR3 covers 14 residues. Trimming cost V 0 bases and J 3 bases; bases outside gene matches: 2. CDR1 and CDR2 (germline): SGHRS, YFSETQ. The CDR3 DNA reads as TGCGCCAGCAGCTTGGAGGGGACAGAAGAGACCCAGTACTTC. Translation gives CASSLEGTEETQYF. The entire variable domain, with the rest obtained from reference TRBV5-1 and TRBJ2-5, is as follows: KAGVTQTPRYLIKTRGQQVTLSCSPISGHRSVSWYQQTPGQGLQFLFEYFSETQRNKGNFPGRFSGRQFSNSRSEMNVSTLELGDSALYLCASSLEGTEETQYFGPGTRLLVL.

This chain uses TRBV7-9 with TRBJ2-5; 7 positions match TRBD1. Germline loops: CDR1 SEHNR, CDR2 FQNEAQ (reference sequence). V lost 3 bases to trimming and J lost 5 bases; unmatched junction nucleotides: 6. The CDR3 loop spans 14 amino acids. The CDR3 reads CASSFGGQEETQYF. The CDR3 region has the DNA TGTGCCAGCAGCTTCGGCGGACAGGAGGAGACCCAGTACTTC.

V and J are TRBV11-2 and TRBJ2-2; 14 bases fit TRBD2. CDR1 is SGHAT, CDR2 FQNNGV, per germline. The CDR3 is 16 amino acids. The ends lost 10 bases at V and 7 bases at J; junction bases unmatched: 11. The CDR3 DNA reads TGTGCCACCCTTCCGGGACTAGCGGGAGTGAGCGGGGAGCTGTTTTTT. Amino acids: CATLPGLAGVSGELFF. Supplemented by reference TRBV11-2 and TRBJ2-2, the full variable domain reads EAGVAQSPRYKIIEKRQSVAFWCNPISGHATLYWYQQILGQGPKLLIQFQNNGVVDDSQLPKDRFSAERLKGVDSTLKIQPAKLEDSAVYLCATLPGLAGVSGELFFGEGSRLTVL.

The count of this clone is one. This chain links TRBV13 with TRBJ1-1; D is uncertain. From germline, CDR1 is PRHDT and CDR2 FYEKMQ (reference sequence). The CDR3 consists of 13 residues. The V end was cut by 0 bases, the J end by 4 bases, with 6 bases between. The CDR3 protein is CASSLGSVTEAFF. CDR3 bases: TGTGCCAGCAGCTTAGGTTCGGTCACTGAAGCTTTCTTT.

This clone appeared a single time. The rearrangement uses TRBV5-4 and TRBJ2-5, with D perhaps TRBD2 (5 bases). The J call may be faulty, since TRBJ2-7 better matches the DNA end. This CDR3 has 12 residues. CDR1 and CDR2 from the germline V gene are SGHNT and YYREEE (reference sequence). CDR3 region: CASGLALHEQYF. CDR3 bases: TGTGCCAGCGGGCTAGCTCTTCACGAGCAGTACTTC.

This clone was recorded a few times. The rearrangement links TRBV2 to TRBJ1-4, with 7 positions matching TRBD1. J gave up 5 bases and V 7 bases, and 10 bases lay outside the gene matches. The CDR3 runs 15 residues. The germline gives CDR1 SNHLY, CDR2 FYNNEI. CDR3 sequence: CASMGQLLSNEKLFF. CDR3 sequence (DNA): TGTGCCAGCATGGGACAGCTACTATCCAATGAAAAACTGTTTTTT.

V usage is TRBV27 and J usage is TRBJ2-7; 9 nucleotides line up with TRBD1. Germline CDR1 is MNHEY and CDR2 is SMNVEV (reference sequence). V shed 3 bases, J shed 2 bases, and the junction held 5 bases outside the gene matches. The CDR3 loop spans 15 amino acids. CDR3 nucleotide sequence: TGTGCCAGCAGTTTCGGGACAGGGCCTACCTACGAGCAGTACTTC. Amino acids: CASSFGTGPTYEQYF.